This TCR beta chain is from a study of regulatory T cells in long-lasting Graves disease. Study findings and constraints: Persistent patients shared fewer than 3,500 public clonotypes among themselves. Newly diagnosed patients shared fewer, at roughly 970.

Building the TCR beta libraries relied on iRepertoire HTBI primers, and CDR3 regions underwent Arm-PCR. MiXCR, applied by TCRdb to the multiplex PCR reads, yields one record per CDR3 protein. The sample shows 600,000 to 800,000 distinct CDR3 sequences, 25% to 30% of them seen only once. V lost 5 bases, J lost 0 bases, and 17 bases lay in between. Germline V gene data show CDR1 as LNHDA and CDR2 as SQIVND (reference sequence). This CDR3 region has 17 residues. Notes on this clonotype: As yet, its antigen is unknown.

Time point defined: persistent/refractory GD, antithyroid drugs over 5 years with positive TRAb. Following extraction of RNA from PBMCs, that RNA was used to make the TCR library. All patients originated from an endocrinology department located in Xi'an, China. The clonotype originates from a female donor with Graves disease. The source was peripheral blood mononuclear cells (PBMCs), collected when the disease was refractory, from a patient treated with antithyroid drugs. The J gene is TRBJ1-5, the V gene TRBV19, with a weak D call TRBD1 (6 bases). The CDR3: CASSYPTGTLSNQPQHF. CDR3 DNA: TGTGCCAGTAGTTACCCGACCGGGACACTTAGCAATCAGCCCCAGCATTTT.